These 17 T cell receptor beta chains were all obtained from the same sample, sequenced in a study of blood T cells in healthy people across ages. The authors ran a second PCR of about 7 to 11 cycles using a sample-barcoded 5' primer and a J-beta primer mix. Via MiXCR, TCRdb re-called the 5' RACE reads, giving one row per CDR3 protein. Of around 670,000 distinct CDR3 sequences in the sample, approximately 30% were seen once. The material sequenced was blood. Every receptor here comes from a woman of 80 years or more in good health.

The chain joins TRBV21-1 to TRBJ1-4. TRBV21-1 is a pseudogene. This CDR3 has 20 amino acids. Written as DNA, the CDR3 is TGTGCCAGCAGCAAAATTTTACCGGGACAGCTGGGATCCTTCCATGAAAAACTGTTTTTT. This sequence encodes CASSKILPGQLGSFHEKLFF.

Comments on this clonotype: Possible read error: a much larger clone is one base away. The gene calls are TRBV25-1 and TRBJ2-1, with 7 bases fitting TRBD1. The CDR3 runs to 13 residues. CDR1 MGHDK and CDR2 SYGVNS come from the germline V gene. CDR3 bases: TGTGCCAGCAGGGAATCGGACAGGAATGAGCAGTTCTTC. It is translated as CASRESDRNEQFF.

In its sample, this clonotype was seen many times. Here the CDR3 DNA reads TGCAGTGCTAGGGCGGGGTTTGATACGCAGTATTTT. Translation gives CSARAGFDTQYF. The chain carries TRBV20-1 and TRBJ2-3; D might be TRBD2 (6 bases). Trimming stripped 3 bases from V and 6 bases from J, with 10 bases between. The germline gives CDR1 DFQATT, CDR2 SNEGSKA (reference sequence). CDR3 length: 12 amino acids.

This clonotype has at least ten counts. J is TRBJ2-2 and V is TRBV2, with D perhaps TRBD2 (5 bases). Germline V gives CDR1 SNHLY, CDR2 FYNNEI. Trimming left V 4 bases short and J 0 bases short, with 12 bases between. The CDR3 is 16 residues long. DNA of the CDR3: TGTGCCAGCAGTGCCGAGGGCTACGCGAACACCGGGGAGCTGTTTTTT. Amino acid sequence: CASSAEGYANTGELFF.

The chain has TRBV6-6 and TRBJ1-3; D possibly corresponds to TRBD1 (6 bases). Germline values: CDR1 MNHNY, CDR2 SVGAGI (reference sequence). Trimming cost V 4 bases and J 2 bases, with 6 bases left between them. This CDR3 is built from 13 residues. CDR3 protein: CASSSGAGNTIYF. DNA of the CDR3: TGTGCCAGCAGTTCAGGGGCTGGAAACACCATATATTTT.

This clonotype appeared many times. This chain joins TRBV18 and TRBJ2-5; D might be TRBD1 (5 bases). The germline V gene has CDR1 KGHSH and CDR2 LQKENI. The length of the CDR3 is 14 residues. Trimming removed 2 bases at V and 7 bases at J, with 14 bases between. The CDR3 DNA reads as TGTGCCAGCTCACCAATCTCCAGGGATGCGACCCAGTACTTC. Encoded protein: CASSPISRDATQYF. Complete variable domain (other parts from reference TRBV18 and TRBJ2-5): NAGVMQNPRHLVRRRGQEARLRCSPMKGHSHVYWYRQLPEEGLKFMVYLQKENIIDESGMPKERFSAEFPKEGPSILRIQQVVRGDSAAYFCASSPISRDATQYFGPGTRLLVL.

This clonotype was seen at least ten times. Since a much larger clone is just one base distant, this may be a read error. V and J are TRBV7-2 and TRBJ2-3, with no clear D. Trimming cost V 6 bases and J 1 base, with 11 bases left between them. The CDR3 is made up of 14 amino acids. CDR1 and CDR2 from the germline V gene are SGHTA and FQGNSA. CDR3 in amino acids: CASSCEARTDTQYF. The CDR3 bases are TGTGCCAGCAGTTGCGAGGCTCGCACAGATACGCAGTATTTT.

The V call is TRBV10-3, the J call TRBJ2-1; TRBD1 matches at 7 bases. The length of the CDR3 is 14 residues. Per germline, CDR1 ENHRY and CDR2 SYGVKD. The junction had 7 bases not matched to a gene; V was cut back by 4 bases and J by 7 bases. The CDR3 sequence: CAISGVGRGNEQFF. CDR3 nucleotide sequence: TGTGCCATCAGTGGCGTAGGCAGGGGGAATGAGCAGTTCTTC.

This clonotype appeared a single time. The genes are TRBV20-1 and TRBJ1-1; D gene uncertain. Trimming left V 4 bases short and J 4 bases short, with 13 bases between. The CDR3 has 13 residues. Germline values: CDR1 DFQATT, CDR2 SNEGSKA (reference sequence). The CDR3 sequence is CSANNRMGTEAFF. As DNA, the CDR3 is TGCAGTGCTAACAATCGTATGGGCACTGAAGCTTTCTTT.

This clonotype was counted only a few times. This chain uses TRBV2 with TRBJ1-4, with a possible D match to TRBD1 (6 bases). Germline V gene sequence: CDR1 SNHLY, CDR2 FYNNEI. This CDR3 is built from 15 residues. Trimming stripped 7 bases from V and 0 bases from J, with 12 bases between. CDR3 nucleotides: TGTGCCAGCATCCGACAGGATGCAACTAATGAAAAACTGTTTTTT. Protein sequence: CASIRQDATNEKLFF.

This chain joins TRBV7-2 and TRBJ2-1, with D uncertain. Trimming left V 5 bases short and J 6 bases short, with 8 bases between. The CDR3 loop spans 12 amino acids. In germline, CDR1 is SGHTA, CDR2 FQGNSA. CDR3 in DNA: TGTGCCAGCAGCCCGACCATCAATGAGCAGTTCTTC. Translating gives CASSPTINEQFF.

A note on this clonotype: Possible read error: a much larger clone is one base away. The rearrangement links TRBV5-4 to TRBJ2-7, with 10 bases lining up with TRBD1. Germline CDR1 SGHNT, CDR2 YYREEE (reference sequence). The CDR3 contains 15 residues. Here the CDR3 reads CAGSWFGQGAYEQYF. DNA of the CDR3: TGTGCCGGCAGCTGGTTCGGACAGGGGGCCTACGAGCAGTACTTC. The full variable domain, its missing parts supplied by reference TRBV5-4 and TRBJ2-7, is ETGVTQSPTHLIKTRGQQVTLRCSSQSGHNTVSWYQQALGQGPQFIFQYYREEENGRGNFPPRFSGLQFPNYSSELNVNALELDDSALYLCAGSWFGQGAYEQYFGPGTRLTVT.

This clonotype was observed once. The CDR3 reads CSARDPSGGPNYGYTF. CDR3 DNA: TGCAGTGCTAGAGATCCTAGCGGGGGGCCTAACTATGGCTACACCTTC. The V call is TRBV20-1, the J call TRBJ1-2; tentative D call: TRBD1 (6 bases). CDR3 size: 16 residues. Trimming left V 0 bases short and J 0 bases short, with 14 bases between. Germline V CDR1 and CDR2: DFQATT, SNEGSKA (reference sequence).

This clonotype was counted ten times or more. The chain links TRBV20-1 to TRBJ2-7, with D possibly matching TRBD1 (5 bases). The V gene lost 0 bases and the J gene lost 5 bases, with 14 bases spanning the gap. This CDR3 is 14 amino acids long. CDR1 is DFQATT, CDR2 SNEGSKA, per germline (reference sequence). The CDR3 reads CSARDQVNRHEQYF. CDR3 nucleotides: TGCAGTGCTAGAGATCAGGTTAACAGGCACGAGCAGTACTTC.

Ten or more counts support this clonotype. The chain couples TRBV20-1 to TRBJ2-1; 14 positions agree with TRBD2. Trimming removed 5 bases from V and 1 base from J; junction bases left unmatched: 7. The germline gives CDR1 DFQATT, CDR2 SNEGSKA (reference sequence). The CDR3 sequence is 17 residues long. The CDR3 protein is CSAPTSGGAGSYNEQFF. CDR3 coding DNA: TGCAGTGCTCCGACTAGCGGGGGGGCCGGATCCTACAATGAGCAGTTCTTC.

This clonotype came up many times. A much larger clone sits a single nucleotide away, making a read error possible. The chain employs TRBV13 and TRBJ2-1; 11 nucleotides match TRBD2. The J call may be wrong; the DNA end is better matched by TRBJ2-7. CDR1 and CDR2 (germline): PRHDT, FYEKMQ (reference sequence). The CDR3 is made up of 16 amino acids. The CDR3 sequence: CASSPTSGASYNEQYF. The CDR3 nucleotides read TGTGCCAGCAGCCCGACTAGCGGGGCCTCCTACAATGAGCAGTACTTC.

Ten or more counts support this clonotype. This chain uses TRBV6-5 with TRBJ2-7; 8 bases map to TRBD1. The CDR3 spans 20 residues. The trim removed 2 bases at V and 3 bases at J, leaving 21 bases unmatched. The germline CDR1 and CDR2 sequences are MNHEY and SVGAGI. This CDR3 is CASSYQNPRTGYGGHYEQYF. Here the CDR3 DNA reads TGTGCCAGCAGTTACCAAAACCCACGGACAGGGTATGGGGGCCACTACGAGCAGTACTTC.